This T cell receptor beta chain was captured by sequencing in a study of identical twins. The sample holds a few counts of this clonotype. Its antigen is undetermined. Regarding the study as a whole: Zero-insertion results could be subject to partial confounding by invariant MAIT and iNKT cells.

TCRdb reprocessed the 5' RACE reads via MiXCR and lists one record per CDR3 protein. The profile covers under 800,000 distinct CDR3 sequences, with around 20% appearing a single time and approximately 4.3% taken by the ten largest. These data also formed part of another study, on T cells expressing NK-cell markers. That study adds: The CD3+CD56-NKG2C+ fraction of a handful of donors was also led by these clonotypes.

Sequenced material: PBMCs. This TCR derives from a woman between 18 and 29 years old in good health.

The CDR3 sequence: CSASPRGHYQKETQYF. For the CDR3, the DNA is TGCAGTGCTAGTCCAAGGGGGCACTACCAGAAAGAGACCCAGTACTTC. The genes are TRBV20-1 and TRBJ2-5, with 7 bases aligning to TRBD1. From germline, CDR1 is DFQATT and CDR2 SNEGSKA (reference sequence). The CDR3 has 16 residues. Trimming removed 3 bases from V and 3 bases from J; junction bases left unmatched: 13.